This T cell receptor beta chain came from a study of glioma-infiltrating T cells after dendritic cell vaccination. Turning to the study itself: Between about 2003 and 2013, patients got autologous tumor lysate-pulsed dendritic cell vaccines. Study outcomes and limitations: Higher pretreatment TIL content predicted longer progression-free time and survival.

Of note for this clone: No antigen is known for it.

Specified time point: after dendritic cell vaccination, including at tumor progression/relapse. None of the glioblastoma patients had an isocitrate dehydrogenase mutation. Primers: 60 V beta forward and 13 J beta reverse. Clones were read by immunoSEQ multiplex PCR, and TCRdb kept only the in-frame ones, dropping some. The sample has roughly 60,000 clones; about nine tenths are singletons. With V trimmed by 5 bases and J by 1 base, 4 bases remained unmatched. Germline V lookup: CDR1 SGHTA, CDR2 FQGNSA. CDR3 length equals 15 residues. This chain joins TRBV7-2 and TRBJ2-2; 7 bases fit TRBD1. The receptor comes from a human donor with glioblastoma. Sequencing used blood, obtained after dendritic cell vaccination. Here the CDR3 reads CASSANRGNTGELFF. The CDR3 DNA reads as TGTGCCAGCAGCGCCAACAGGGGGAACACCGGGGAGCTGTTTTTT. The full variable domain, its missing parts supplied by reference TRBV7-2 and TRBJ2-2, is GAGVSQSPSNKVTEKGKDVELRCDPISGHTALYWYRQSLGQGLEFLIYFQGNSAPDKSGLPSDRFSAERTGGSVSTLTIQRTQQEDSAVYLCASSANRGNTGELFFGEGSRLTVL.